These 21 T cell receptor beta chains were all obtained from the same sample, sequenced in a study of blood T cells in healthy people across ages. A second PCR of roughly 7 to 11 cycles used a sample-barcoded 5' primer and a J-beta primer mix. One entry per CDR3 protein, called by TCRdb with MiXCR from the 5' RACE reads. Of 600,000 to 1,000,000 distinct CDR3 sequences in the sample, about 62% were seen once. Sequencing used blood. The receptors come from a man aged 25-45 years in good health.

V and J are TRBV3-1 and TRBJ2-4; possible D gene TRBD1, 6 bases. Judging by the DNA end, TRBJ2-7 fits better; the J call may be wrong. CDR3 length equals 14 residues. In germline, CDR1 is LGHDT, CDR2 YNNKEL (reference sequence). The CDR3 DNA follows: TGTGCCAGCCAAAGGGGACACCAGGCCTACGAGCAGTACTTC. Protein: CASQRGHQAYEQYF.

The sample holds a few counts of this clonotype. The chain couples TRBV20-1 to TRBJ2-1; 8 bases line up with TRBD2. The CDR3 has 14 residues. Unmatched junction bases numbered 4, after V lost 3 bases and J lost 3 bases. Per germline, CDR1 DFQATT and CDR2 SNEGSKA (reference sequence). DNA for the CDR3: TGCAGTGCTAGCGGAGGGACTAGCTACAATGAGCAGTTCTTC. Translated, it gives CSASGGTSYNEQFF.

The chain employs TRBV9 and TRBJ2-1; 11 bases match TRBD2. Germline V gene data show CDR1 as SGDLS and CDR2 as YYNGEE. The length of the CDR3 is 16 residues. The junction had 4 bases not matched to a gene; V was cut back by 4 bases and J by 1 base. The DNA of the CDR3 is TGTGCCAGCAGCACCCGGACTAGCGGGTCCTACAATGAGCAGTTCTTC. The encoded protein is CASSTRTSGSYNEQFF.

A note on this clonotype: Since a much larger clone is just one base distant, this may be a read error. This rearrangement joins TRBV12-3 or TRBV12-4 to TRBJ1-2; maybe TRBD1 (6 bases). The germline V and J ends were trimmed by 5 bases and 3 bases, with 7 bases remaining between them. The CDR3 length is 12 residues. The CDR3, as DNA: TGTGCCAGCAGTACAGGGCACTATGGCTACACCTTC. It translates to CASSTGHYGYTF.

The chain carries TRBV5-5 and TRBJ2-4; TRBD2 is a possible D gene (7 bases). The last part of the DNA fits TRBJ2-7 better; the J call may be wrong. The CDR3 extends over 15 amino acids. The germline V gene encodes CDR1 SGHKS and CDR2 YYEKEE (reference sequence). The CDR3 DNA reads TGTGCCAGCACCCTAACGGGGGGCTACAAACACGAGCAGTACTTC. Protein sequence: CASTLTGGYKHEQYF.

V gene TRBV29-1 combines with J gene TRBJ2-7; D unresolved. Germline CDR1 SQVTM, CDR2 ANQGSEA. V dropped 6 bases and J dropped 2 bases, with 17 bases sitting between them. This CDR3 comprises 14 residues. In DNA form, the CDR3 reads TGCAGCGTCTACCAAACCGGGTCCACCTACGAGCAGTACTTC. As protein: CSVYQTGSTYEQYF.

Only a few counts were recorded for this clonotype. V usage is TRBV29-1 and J usage is TRBJ2-5; D unresolved. Trimming took off 6 bases at V and 11 bases at J, with 16 bases between the two ends. CDR3 length equals 11 residues. CDR1 SQVTM and CDR2 ANQGSEA come from the germline V gene. CDR3 DNA sequence: TGCAGCGTGAGTGTCGCCCCCTATCAGTACTTC. This sequence encodes CSVSVAPYQYF.

This rearrangement joins TRBV5-1 to TRBJ1-2, with D perhaps matching TRBD1 (6 bases). The CDR3 has 14 residues. Germline-derived CDR1 and CDR2 are SGHRS and YFSETQ. With 0 bases removed from V and 6 bases from J, the gap between germline ends came to 12 bases. In DNA, the CDR3 is TGCGCCAGCAGCTTGGATGGGGGCGTAGATGGCTACACCTTC. Translation gives CASSLDGGVDGYTF.

Comment on this clonotype: A much more abundant neighbour one base away suggests this may be a read error. This chain joins TRBV29-1 and TRBJ2-2; possibly TRBD1 or TRBD2 for D (5 bases each). CDR3 size: 16 residues. Trimming removed 7 bases from V and 5 bases from J, with 23 bases in between. From germline, CDR1 is SQVTM and CDR2 ANQGSEA. The CDR3 bases are TGCAGCGCCGAGGCAGGGAGCGCTTTAAGGACCGGGGAGCTGTTTTTT. The encoded protein is CSAEAGSALRTGELFF.

The rearrangement uses TRBV20-1 and TRBJ1-2; perhaps TRBD1 as D (5 bases). Germline loops: CDR1 DFQATT, CDR2 SNEGSKA (reference sequence). The CDR3 spans 13 residues. Trimming stripped 0 bases from V and 8 bases from J, with 13 bases between. The CDR3: CSAREQTESGYTF. CDR3 DNA sequence: TGCAGTGCTAGAGAGCAGACAGAGAGCGGCTACACCTTC.

The sample holds one count of this clonotype. The chain carries TRBV28 and TRBJ1-2; TRBD1 might be the D (5 bases). This CDR3 spans 15 amino acids. Trimming left V 3 bases short and J 6 bases short, with 17 bases between. The germline CDR1 and CDR2 sequences are MDHEN and SYDVKM. The DNA of the CDR3 is TGTGCCAGCAGTTTCTGGGGACGTGGCAGCGATGGCTACACCTTC. Its translation: CASSFWGRGSDGYTF.

V is TRBV6-2 or TRBV6-3 and J is TRBJ2-6; D not resolved. CDR3 size: 11 residues. The germline V and J ends were trimmed by 5 bases and 13 bases, with 9 bases remaining between them. Germline loops: CDR1 MNHEY, CDR2 SVGEGT. CDR3 nucleotides: TGTGCCAGCAGTCCCGGTCGGGTCCTGACTTTC. Its protein product is CASSPGRVLTF.

The V call is TRBV5-6, the J call TRBJ1-5; TRBD1 agrees at 7 bases. CDR3 length: 14 amino acids. Trimming took 3 bases from V and 4 from J; bases not matched to a gene: 4. Per germline, CDR1 SGHDT and CDR2 YYEEEE. The CDR3 region is CASSWSGGNQPQHF. The CDR3 coding sequence is TGTGCCAGCAGCTGGTCAGGGGGAAATCAGCCCCAGCATTTT. The full variable domain, its missing parts supplied by reference TRBV5-6 and TRBJ1-5, is DAGVTQSPTHLIKTRGQQVTLRCSPKSGHDTVSWYQQALGQGPQFIFQYYEEEERQRGNFPDRFSGHQFPNYSSELNVNALLLGDSALYLCASSWSGGNQPQHFGDGTRLSIL.

The chain carries TRBV20-1 and TRBJ1-6; TRBD1 matches at 10 bases. V trimming: 0 bases; J trimming: 10 bases; junction bases outside the gene matches: 3. This CDR3 comprises 14 residues. From germline, CDR1 is DFQATT and CDR2 SNEGSKA (reference sequence). CDR3: CSAREDRGRSPLHF. The CDR3 DNA is TGCAGTGCTAGAGAAGACAGGGGGCGGTCACCCCTCCACTTT.

This clonotype occurred many times. This sequence joins TRBV7-2 and TRBJ1-1; 8 bases are a match to TRBD1. There are 13 residues in the CDR3. J gave up 5 bases and V 7 bases, and 6 bases lay outside the gene matches. In germline, CDR1 is SGHTA, CDR2 FQGNSA. The CDR3 reads CASILTGATEAFF. The CDR3 region has the DNA TGTGCCAGCATCTTGACAGGGGCTACTGAAGCTTTCTTT.

The V gene is TRBV7-9, the J gene TRBJ2-7, with a tentative D call TRBD2 (6 bases). The CDR3 is made up of 17 amino acids. The germline V gene encodes CDR1 SEHNR and CDR2 FQNEAQ (reference sequence). Trimming removed 3 bases from V and 0 bases from J, with 18 bases in between. The DNA for the CDR3 is TGTGCCAGCAGCTTTTCCCGTGGACGGAGGGACTCCTACGAGCAGTACTTC. Amino acid sequence: CASSFSRGRRDSYEQYF.

This clonotype occurred a few times. The chain couples TRBV4-2 to TRBJ2-7; the match to TRBD1 covers 7 bases. The CDR3 has 14 amino acids. V dropped 0 bases and J dropped 2; count of bases not matched to a gene: 1. Germline assignment: CDR1 LGHNA and CDR2 YNFKEQ. CDR3 sequence (DNA): TGTGCCAGCAGCCAAGAGAGGGGGCCCTACGAGCAGTACTTC. Protein product: CASSQERGPYEQYF.

The genes are TRBV5-1 and TRBJ2-7, with 9 bases aligning to TRBD1. The germline V gene has CDR1 SGHRS and CDR2 YFSETQ. The CDR3 has 15 residues. After removal of 1 base from V and 1 base from J, the junction contained 3 bases not matched to a gene. The CDR3: CASSLLQGASYEQYF. As DNA, the CDR3 is TGCGCCAGCAGCTTGCTACAGGGGGCTTCCTACGAGCAGTACTTC.

This clonotype has a handful of counts. The rearrangement uses TRBV20-1 and TRBJ2-1; maybe TRBD2 (5 bases). In germline, CDR1 is DFQATT, CDR2 SNEGSKA (reference sequence). V lost 0 bases and J 2 bases, leaving 11 bases between the germline ends. The CDR3 loop spans 15 amino acids. The CDR3 spells CSARDGSGTYNEQFF. CDR3 bases: TGCAGTGCTAGAGATGGAAGCGGTACCTACAATGAGCAGTTCTTC.

This clonotype was found a few times. The CDR3 here is CAWDRGAKNIQYF. The DNA of the CDR3 is TGTGCCTGGGACAGGGGTGCCAAAAACATTCAGTACTTC. The J gene is TRBJ2-4, the V gene TRBV30; the match to TRBD1 covers 8 bases. This CDR3 region has 13 residues. Germline V CDR1 and CDR2: GTSNPN, SVGIG (reference sequence). J lost 1 base, V lost 5 bases, and 1 base had no gene match.

The chain carries TRBV20-1 and TRBJ1-2; D is unresolved. Germline V gene sequence: CDR1 DFQATT, CDR2 SNEGSKA (reference sequence). V was trimmed by 3 bases and J by 4 bases, leaving 15 bases between them. The CDR3 is 14 amino acids. CDR3 DNA sequence: TGCAGTGCTAGTTCCGGGGATCGGGGCTATGGCTACACCTTC. Residues: CSASSGDRGYGYTF.